A single sample gave rise to the 14 T cell receptor beta chains below, sequenced in a study of cytomegalovirus exposure and HLA in healthy donors. The data were produced by immunoSEQ multiplex PCR, yet TCRdb's version contains in-frame clones alone and is incomplete. The sample consists of over 200,000 clones, around 86% of them appearing once. The sequenced sample consisted of PBMCs. The origin of the receptors is a woman aged 18-29 years in good health and CMV-seropositive.

The V call is TRBV29-1, the J call TRBJ2-7; possibly TRBD1 for D (6 bases). The CDR3 is 15 amino acids. Trimming pared 0 bases from V and 4 bases from J, leaving 16 bases between. Germline CDR1 and CDR2: SQVTM and ANQGSEA. CDR3: CSVEDLQGRGYEQYF. In DNA form, the CDR3 reads TGCAGCGTTGAAGATCTACAGGGAAGGGGTTACGAGCAGTACTTC.

The CDR3 nucleotides are TGCAGCGTTGCCGGGGGGAATGAGCAGTTCTTC. Amino acids: CSVAGGNEQFF. The rearrangement links TRBV29-1 to TRBJ2-1, with 7 positions matching TRBD2. The germline gives CDR1 SQVTM, CDR2 ANQGSEA. V was clipped by 4 bases and J by 7 bases; unmatched bases: 1. CDR3 length: 11 amino acids.

The chain uses TRBV18 and TRBJ1-3, with a weak D call TRBD1 (5 bases). This CDR3 has 16 amino acids. V was trimmed by 3 bases and J by 1 base, leaving 13 bases between them. Germline loops: CDR1 KGHSH, CDR2 LQKENI. CDR3 amino acids: CASSPPRDSSGNTIYF. CDR3 bases: TGTGCCAGCTCACCCCCTCGAGACAGTTCTGGAAACACCATATATTTT. Using reference TRBV18 and TRBJ1-3 for the parts outside the CDR3, the full variable domain is NAGVMQNPRHLVRRRGQEARLRCSPMKGHSHVYWYRQLPEEGLKFMVYLQKENIIDESGMPKERFSAEFPKEGPSILRIQQVVRGDSAAYFCASSPPRDSSGNTIYFGEGSWLTVV.

Notes on this clone: In the same sample, other DNA sequences code for this CDR3. The chain is built from TRBV6-5 and TRBJ1-1; 7 bases map to TRBD1. After removal of 6 bases from V and 3 bases from J, the junction contained 4 bases not matched to a gene. This CDR3 spans 13 amino acids. Germline assignment: CDR1 MNHEY and CDR2 SVGAGI. CDR3 loop: CASRRGRDTEAFF. The DNA of the CDR3 is TGTGCCAGCAGGAGGGGGCGCGACACTGAAGCTTTCTTT.

The CDR3 nucleotides read TGTGCCAGTAGTATAGTTGGGGGGGCTGGGGCCAACGTCCTGACTTTC. Translating it yields CASSIVGGAGANVLTF. This sequence joins TRBV19 and TRBJ2-6; 7 bases are a match to TRBD2. Germline V gene sequence: CDR1 LNHDA, CDR2 SQIVND (reference sequence). The CDR3 is 16 amino acids. The V segment lost 1 base and the J segment 2 bases; nucleotides outside the gene matches: 2.

The genes are TRBV4-1 and TRBJ1-5, with TRBD1 matching 9 bases. The CDR3 contains 16 residues. Germline V lookup: CDR1 MGHRA, CDR2 YSYEKL. V lost 0 bases and J lost 9; bases outside the gene matches: 9. The CDR3 DNA follows: TGCGCCAGCAGCCAAGATCATGGGACAGGGTGGGTGCCCCAGCATTTT. This gives the protein CASSQDHGTGWVPQHF.

This clone was picked up one time. J is TRBJ2-1 and V is TRBV5-1; 11 nucleotides align to TRBD1. Trimming took 0 bases from V and 7 from J; bases not matched to a gene: 3. This CDR3 has 15 amino acids. CDR1 is SGHRS and CDR2 is YFSETQ in the germline V gene. CDR3 sequence reads: CASSLGGTGGNEQFF. CDR3 nucleotides: TGCGCCAGCAGCTTGGGCGGGACAGGGGGGAATGAGCAGTTCTTC.

The chain couples TRBV11-3 to TRBJ2-1; D unclear. The CDR3 covers 17 residues. Germline V gene lookup returns CDR1 SGHNT and CDR2 YENEEA. Trimming left V 3 bases short and J 0 bases short, with 15 bases between. The CDR3 is CASSFGPARISYNEQFF. CDR3 bases: TGTGCCAGCAGCTTTGGTCCAGCGCGCATCTCCTACAATGAGCAGTTCTTC. Together with reference TRBV11-3 and TRBJ2-1, the CDR3 gives the full variable domain: EAGVVQSPRYKIIEKKQPVAFWCNPISGHNTLYWYLQNLGQGPELLIRYENEEAVDDSQLPKDRFSAERLKGVDSTLKIQPAELGDSAVYLCASSFGPARISYNEQFFGPGTRLTVL.

The rearrangement uses TRBV7-9 and TRBJ2-1; 10 bases are a match to TRBD1. The germline V gene has CDR1 SEHNR and CDR2 FQNEAQ (reference sequence). This CDR3 is 14 amino acids long. The V and J ends lost 5 bases and 9 bases, in that order; junction bases with no gene match: 7. This CDR3 is CASSPGTGVREQFF. CDR3 nucleotides: TGTGCCAGCAGCCCGGGGACAGGGGTGCGTGAGCAGTTCTTC.

V usage is TRBV7-3 and J usage is TRBJ1-2; a possible D gene is TRBD1 (5 bases). The CDR3 runs 15 residues. V was cut by 2 bases and J by 3 bases, with 13 bases left in between. Looked up from germline, CDR1 is SGHTA and CDR2 is FQGTGA. CDR3 region: CASSLLPTAHYGYTF. Written as DNA, the CDR3 is TGTGCCAGCAGCTTACTCCCGACAGCTCACTATGGCTACACCTTC.

CDR3 sequence reads: CAWSPGAYNEQFF. In DNA, the CDR3 is TGTGCCTGGAGCCCAGGGGCCTACAATGAGCAGTTCTTC. The chain has TRBV30 and TRBJ2-1, with D possibly matching TRBD1 (6 bases). The CDR3 runs 13 residues. Trimming took 3 bases from V and 2 from J, leaving 8 bases between them. From germline, CDR1 is GTSNPN and CDR2 SVGIG (reference sequence).

This clone occurred once. The chain combines TRBV9 with TRBJ1-2, with TRBD1 matching 9 bases. Per germline, CDR1 SGDLS and CDR2 YYNGEE. With 4 bases clipped from V and 3 bases from J, the junction kept 13 bases outside the gene matches. This CDR3 contains 17 residues. In DNA, the CDR3 is TGTGCCAGCAGCCCCTCGGAAGGACAGGGGAGGGACTATGGCTACACCTTC. As protein: CASSPSEGQGRDYGYTF. Full variable domain (rest looked up from reference TRBV9 and TRBJ1-2): DSGVTQTPKHLITATGQRVTLRCSPRSGDLSVYWYQQSLDQGLQFLIQYYNGEERAKGNILERFSAQQFPDLHSELNLSSLELGDSALYFCASSPSEGQGRDYGYTFGSGTRLTVV.

The table lists this clone with a count of one. The chain joins TRBV19 to TRBJ1-5, with a tentative D call TRBD1 (5 bases). Trimming removed 5 bases at V and 1 base at J, with 9 bases between. The CDR3 covers 14 residues. CDR1 is LNHDA, CDR2 SQIVND, per germline (reference sequence). Here the CDR3 reads CASSQQESNQPQHF. DNA for the CDR3: TGTGCCAGTAGTCAACAGGAAAGCAATCAGCCCCAGCATTTT. The entire variable domain, with the rest obtained from reference TRBV19 and TRBJ1-5, is as follows: DGGITQSPKYLFRKEGQNVTLSCEQNLNHDAMYWYRQDPGQGLRLIYYSQIVNDFQKGDIAEGYSVSREKKESFPLTVTSAQKNPTAFYLCASSQQESNQPQHFGDGTRLSIL.

The gene calls are TRBV27 and TRBJ2-1; 9 bases align to TRBD2. CDR1 MNHEY and CDR2 SMNVEV come from the germline V gene (reference sequence). The CDR3 runs to 14 residues. Trimming cost V 2 bases and J 8 bases; bases outside gene matches: 4. CDR3: CASSLAGGPHEQFF. The DNA for the CDR3 is TGTGCCAGCAGTTTAGCGGGAGGGCCCCATGAGCAGTTCTTC.